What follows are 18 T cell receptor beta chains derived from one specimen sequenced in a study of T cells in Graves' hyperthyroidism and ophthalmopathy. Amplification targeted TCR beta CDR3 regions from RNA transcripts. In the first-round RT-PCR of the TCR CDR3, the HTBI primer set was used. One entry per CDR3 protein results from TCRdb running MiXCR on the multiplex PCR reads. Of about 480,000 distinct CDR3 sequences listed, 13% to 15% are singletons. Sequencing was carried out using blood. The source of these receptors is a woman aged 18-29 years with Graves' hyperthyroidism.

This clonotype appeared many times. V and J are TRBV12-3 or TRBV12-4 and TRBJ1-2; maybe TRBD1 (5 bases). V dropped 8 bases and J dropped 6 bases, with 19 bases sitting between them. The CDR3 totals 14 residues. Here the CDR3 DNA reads TGTGCCAGCGGACTCGGGACCCACCGGGATGGCTACACCTTC. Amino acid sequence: CASGLGTHRDGYTF.

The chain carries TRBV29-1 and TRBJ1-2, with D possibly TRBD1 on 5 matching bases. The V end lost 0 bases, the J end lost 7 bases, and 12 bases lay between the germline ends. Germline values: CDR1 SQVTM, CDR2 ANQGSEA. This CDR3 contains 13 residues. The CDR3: CSVEDRRRGGYTF. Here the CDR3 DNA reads TGCAGCGTTGAAGATCGCCGAAGGGGTGGCTACACCTTC.

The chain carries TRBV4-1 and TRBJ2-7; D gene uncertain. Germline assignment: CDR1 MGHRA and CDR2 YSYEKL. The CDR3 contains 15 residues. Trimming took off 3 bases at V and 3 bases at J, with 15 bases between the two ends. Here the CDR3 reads CASSQIDGSFYEQYV. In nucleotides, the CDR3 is TGCGCCAGCAGCCAGATTGACGGTTCATTCTACGAGCAGTACGTC.

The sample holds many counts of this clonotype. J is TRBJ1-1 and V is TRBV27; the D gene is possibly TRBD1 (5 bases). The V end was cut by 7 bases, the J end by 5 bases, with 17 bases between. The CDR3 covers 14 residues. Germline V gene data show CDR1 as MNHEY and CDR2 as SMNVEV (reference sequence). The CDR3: CASTTGGGWTEAFF. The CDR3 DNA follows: TGTGCCAGCACGACGGGGGGGGGATGGACTGAAGCTTTCTTT.

The CDR3 DNA is TGCGCCAGCAGCTTGAAGGGCGGGAGGGCGGCGTACAATGAGCAGTTCTTC. This gives the protein CASSLKGGRAAYNEQFF. The V call is TRBV5-1, the J call TRBJ2-1; TRBD2 matches at 9 bases. J lost 4 bases, V lost 1 base, and 9 bases had no gene match. This CDR3 region has 17 residues. Germline CDR1 SGHRS, CDR2 YFSETQ.

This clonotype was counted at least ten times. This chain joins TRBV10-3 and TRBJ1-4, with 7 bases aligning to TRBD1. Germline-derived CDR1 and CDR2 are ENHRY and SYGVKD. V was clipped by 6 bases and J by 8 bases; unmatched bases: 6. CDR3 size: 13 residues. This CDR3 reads CAISTGTEEKLFF. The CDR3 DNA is TGTGCCATCAGCACCGGGACAGAAGAAAAACTGTTTTTT.

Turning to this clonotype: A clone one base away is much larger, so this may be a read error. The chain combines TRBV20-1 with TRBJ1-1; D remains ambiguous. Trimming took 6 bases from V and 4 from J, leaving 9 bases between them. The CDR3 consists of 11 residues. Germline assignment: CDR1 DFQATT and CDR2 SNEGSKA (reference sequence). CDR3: CSAPVATEAFF. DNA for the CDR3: TGCAGTGCCCCGGTCGCCACTGAAGCTTTCTTT.

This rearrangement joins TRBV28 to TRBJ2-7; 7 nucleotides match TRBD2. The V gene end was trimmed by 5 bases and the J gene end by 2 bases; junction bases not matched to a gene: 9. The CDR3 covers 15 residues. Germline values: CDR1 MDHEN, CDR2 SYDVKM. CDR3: CASSLLERGTYEQYF. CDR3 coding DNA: TGTGCCAGCAGTCTACTGGAGCGGGGAACCTACGAGCAGTACTTC.

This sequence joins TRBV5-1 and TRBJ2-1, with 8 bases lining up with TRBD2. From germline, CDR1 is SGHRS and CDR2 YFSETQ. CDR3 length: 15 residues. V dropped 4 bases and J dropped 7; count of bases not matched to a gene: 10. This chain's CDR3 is CASSPRRAGVNEQFF. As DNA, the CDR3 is TGCGCCAGCAGCCCGAGGCGAGCGGGAGTGAATGAGCAGTTCTTC.

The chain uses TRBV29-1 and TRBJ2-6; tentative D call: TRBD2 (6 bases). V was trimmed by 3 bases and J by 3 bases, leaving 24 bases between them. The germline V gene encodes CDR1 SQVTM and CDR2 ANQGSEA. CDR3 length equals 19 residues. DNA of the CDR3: TGCAGCGTTGAGATTGGGAGGACCCGGGCCGTTGGTGGGGCCAACGTCCTGACTTTC. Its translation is CSVEIGRTRAVGGANVLTF. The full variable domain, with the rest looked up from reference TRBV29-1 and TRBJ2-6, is SAVISQKPSRDICQRGTSLTIQCQVDSQVTMMFWYRQQPGQSLTLIATANQGSEATYESGFVIDKFPISRPNLTFSTLTVSNMSPEDSSIYLCSVEIGRTRAVGGANVLTFGAGSRLTVL.

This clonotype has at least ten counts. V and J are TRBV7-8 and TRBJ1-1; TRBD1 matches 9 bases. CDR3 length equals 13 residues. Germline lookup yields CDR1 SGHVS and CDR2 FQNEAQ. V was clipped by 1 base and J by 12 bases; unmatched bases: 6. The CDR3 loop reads CASSLEDRGNTFF. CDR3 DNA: TGTGCCAGCAGCTTAGAGGACAGGGGAAATACTTTCTTT.

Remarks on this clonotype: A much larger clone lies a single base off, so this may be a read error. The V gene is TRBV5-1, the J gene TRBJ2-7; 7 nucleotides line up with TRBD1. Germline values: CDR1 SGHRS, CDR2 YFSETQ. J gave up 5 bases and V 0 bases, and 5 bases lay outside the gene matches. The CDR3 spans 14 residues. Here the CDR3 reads CASSLELGGNEQYF. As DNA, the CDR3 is TGCGCCAGCAGCTTGGAGCTAGGGGGCAACGAGCAGTACTTC.

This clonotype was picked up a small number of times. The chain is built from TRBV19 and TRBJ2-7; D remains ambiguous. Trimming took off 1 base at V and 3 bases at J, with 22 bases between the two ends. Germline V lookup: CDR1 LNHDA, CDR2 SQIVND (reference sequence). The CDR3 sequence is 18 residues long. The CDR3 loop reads CASSIAKGLTSSYYEQYF. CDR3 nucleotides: TGTGCCAGTAGTATAGCAAAAGGGCTGACCTCCTCCTACTACGAGCAGTACTTC.

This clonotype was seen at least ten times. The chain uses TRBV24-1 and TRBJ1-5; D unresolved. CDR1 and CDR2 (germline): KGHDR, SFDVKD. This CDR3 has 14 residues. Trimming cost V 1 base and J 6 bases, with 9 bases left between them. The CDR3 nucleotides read TGTGCCACCAGTGATTTCCGCGTGGGTCAGCCCCAGCATTTT. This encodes CATSDFRVGQPQHF.

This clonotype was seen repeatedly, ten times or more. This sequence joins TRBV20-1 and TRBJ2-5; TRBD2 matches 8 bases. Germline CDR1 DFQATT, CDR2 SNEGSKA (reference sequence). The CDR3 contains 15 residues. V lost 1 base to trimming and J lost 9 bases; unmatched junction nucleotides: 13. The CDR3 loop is CSARAARGGVGAQYF. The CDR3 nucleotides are TGCAGTGCTAGAGCCGCTCGGGGGGGGGTCGGGGCCCAGTACTTC.

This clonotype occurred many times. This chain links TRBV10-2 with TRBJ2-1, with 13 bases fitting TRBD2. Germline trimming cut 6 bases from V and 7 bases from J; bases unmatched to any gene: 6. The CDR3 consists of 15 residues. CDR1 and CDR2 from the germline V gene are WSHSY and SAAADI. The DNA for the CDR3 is TGCGCCAGCAGCGAAGGACTAGCGGGAGTTAATGAGCAGTTCTTC. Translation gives CASSEGLAGVNEQFF.

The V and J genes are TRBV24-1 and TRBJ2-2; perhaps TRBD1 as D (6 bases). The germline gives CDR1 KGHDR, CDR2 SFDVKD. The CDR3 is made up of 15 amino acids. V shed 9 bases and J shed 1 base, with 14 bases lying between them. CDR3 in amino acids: CATRAGTLNTGELFF. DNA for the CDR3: TGTGCCACCCGAGCAGGGACACTGAACACCGGGGAGCTGTTTTTT.

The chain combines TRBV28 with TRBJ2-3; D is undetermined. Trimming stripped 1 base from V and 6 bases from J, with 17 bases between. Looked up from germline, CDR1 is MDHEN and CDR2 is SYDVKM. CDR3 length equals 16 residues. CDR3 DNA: TGTGCCAGCAGTTTATACAACCTACTCGGAACGGATACGCAGTATTTT. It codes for CASSLYNLLGTDTQYF.